This T cell receptor beta chain was retrieved from a study of T-cell reconstitution after alpha-beta-depleted transplantation in children. General study findings and limits: Surviving recipient T cells and thymic progenitors produced the high day-60 TCRbeta diversity seen in some patients. A year post-transplant, T-cell counts and diversity derived mostly from newly produced T cells. In patients about two months after transplant, alpha-beta T cells reportedly arose from several hundred expanded graft clones.

Many counts were recorded for this clonotype. Its matching antigen is unknown. Unique molecular identifiers were incorporated into the prepared TCRbeta library. Using its own MiXCR run on the PCR reads, TCRdb lists one record per CDR3 protein. This table holds about 31,000 distinct CDR3 sequences, roughly 6.7% found once. This TCR was sampled from a child less than two years old who had a stem cell transplant for acute myeloid leukemia, so the T cells may come from the graft donor. This specimen consisted of peripheral blood, obtained 60 days after TCRalphabeta/CD19-depleted stem cell transplant.

The CDR3 DNA follows: TGTGCCAGCAGTGAAAGGTACGGGTACAGCAATCAGCCCCAGCATTTT. This sequence encodes CASSERYGYSNQPQHF. V gene TRBV6-1 combines with J gene TRBJ1-5; unclear D gene. The CDR3 is made up of 16 amino acids. Germline CDR1 MNHNS, CDR2 SASEGT. The V gene lost 2 bases and the J gene lost 1 base, with 12 bases spanning the gap.